Each of the 5 T cell receptor beta chains below was sequenced from the same sample in a study of T cell responses to AZD1222 COVID-19 vaccine. The data were produced by immunoSEQ multiplex PCR, yet TCRdb's version contains in-frame clones alone and is incomplete. The sample shows 85,000 to 90,000 clones, 91% of them seen only once. The sample consisted of peripheral blood, taken on day 0 of MenACWY control vaccination. The receptors originated from an adult in good health.

The V gene is TRBV24-1, the J gene TRBJ2-2; possible D gene TRBD1, 6 bases. V was trimmed by 3 bases and J by 3 bases, leaving 13 bases between them. The CDR3 contains 16 residues. Germline V CDR1 and CDR2: KGHDR, SFDVKD. CDR3 loop: CATSDPKQGYTGELFF. DNA of the CDR3: TGTGCCACCAGTGATCCAAAACAGGGATACACCGGGGAGCTGTTTTTT.

The rearrangement uses TRBV6-6 and TRBJ2-1; D possibly corresponds to TRBD2 (6 bases). V was cut by 3 bases and J by 3 bases, with 12 bases left in between. Looked up from germline, CDR1 is MNHNY and CDR2 is SVGAGI (reference sequence). CDR3 length: 15 residues. As DNA, the CDR3 is TGTGCCAGCAGTTATCGGGGGATGGGCTACAATGAGCAGTTCTTC. This translates into CASSYRGMGYNEQFF.

CDR3 coding DNA: TGTGCCAGCAGCTTCGGGACACCAAATACGCAGTATTTT. It specifies CASSFGTPNTQYF. The chain uses TRBV7-9 and TRBJ2-3, with a tentative D call TRBD1 (6 bases). Trimming removed 3 bases from V and 7 bases from J, with 11 bases in between. The CDR3 has 13 residues. Germline CDR1 and CDR2: SEHNR and FQNEAQ (reference sequence).

V and J are TRBV2 and TRBJ1-2, with unresolved D. The CDR3 extends over 14 amino acids. V lost 3 bases and J 2 bases, leaving 10 bases between the germline ends. Germline V gene data show CDR1 as SNHLY and CDR2 as FYNNEI. CDR3 loop: CASSDNEVNYGYTF. For the CDR3, the DNA is TGTGCCAGCAGTGACAACGAGGTGAACTATGGCTACACCTTC.

V is TRBV10-3 and J is TRBJ1-2, with a possible D match to TRBD1 (5 bases). CDR3 length: 15 residues. Trimming removed 2 bases at V and 8 bases at J, with 18 bases between. In germline, CDR1 is ENHRY, CDR2 SYGVKD. The CDR3 here is CAISESGAGREGYTF. CDR3 in DNA: TGTGCCATCAGTGAGAGTGGGGCAGGCCGCGAGGGCTACACCTTC.